The 20 T cell receptor beta chains below were found in one sample sequenced in a study of T cells in Graves' hyperthyroidism and ophthalmopathy. The source material, RNA transcripts, was used to amplify TCR beta CDR3 regions. The study used the HTBI primer set for a first-round RT-PCR of the TCR CDR3. One entry per CDR3 protein results from TCRdb running MiXCR on the multiplex PCR reads. The sample has fewer than 750,000 distinct CDR3 sequences, roughly 15% seen once. The sequencing sample was made of blood. The origin of the receptors is a woman in her forties or fifties with Graves' ophthalmopathy.

There are a few counts of this clonotype. The V gene is TRBV10-3, the J gene TRBJ1-1; D is unresolved. CDR1 ENHRY and CDR2 SYGVKD come from the germline V gene. Trimming removed 10 bases from V and 4 bases from J, with 22 bases in between. There are 15 residues in the CDR3. The CDR3 sequence is CATQTGPTSSTEAFF. CDR3 DNA sequence: TGTGCCACCCAAACGGGCCCTACCTCGTCCACTGAAGCTTTCTTT.

This clonotype was seen many times. The chain joins TRBV4-1 to TRBJ1-1; TRBD1 matches at 8 bases. The J segment lost 2 bases and the V segment lost 3 bases, leaving 2 bases of the junction unmatched. Per germline, CDR1 MGHRA and CDR2 YSYEKL. There are 14 residues in the CDR3. CDR3 loop: CASSHTGGNTEAFF. The CDR3 DNA is TGCGCCAGCAGCCACACAGGGGGTAACACTGAAGCTTTCTTT.

There are a few counts of this clonotype. This chain joins TRBV5-1 and TRBJ2-2; 7 nucleotides line up with TRBD1. Germline V gives CDR1 SGHRS, CDR2 YFSETQ. V lost 4 bases, J lost 7 bases, and 7 bases stayed unmatched. The CDR3 is 14 amino acids. CDR3 residues: CASSLDRAGGELFF. The CDR3 DNA sequence: TGCGCCAGCAGCCTAGACAGGGCAGGCGGGGAGCTGTTTTTT.

This clonotype was counted between two and nine times. The chain employs TRBV29-1 and TRBJ2-3, with TRBD2 identical over 15 bases. J lost 1 base, V lost 7 bases, and 6 bases had no gene match. The CDR3 loop spans 16 amino acids. Germline CDR1 is SQVTM and CDR2 is ANQGSEA. CDR3: CSAKGLAGGGTDTQYF. The DNA of the CDR3 is TGCAGCGCCAAAGGACTAGCGGGAGGGGGCACAGATACGCAGTATTTT.

This clonotype was picked up a small number of times. Its ends do not fully match the called genes, so a read error is possible. V gene TRBV5-1 combines with J gene TRBJ2-5; 7 bases match TRBD1. The germline gives CDR1 SGHRS, CDR2 YFSETQ. The CDR3 contains 14 residues. The CDR3 sequence: CASSFDRVQETRYF. CDR3 nucleotides: TGCGCCAGCAGCTTCGACAGGGTCCAAGAGACCCGGTACTTC.

In its sample, this clonotype was seen many times. The chain combines TRBV4-1 with TRBJ2-7, with D hard to call. The CDR3 is made up of 14 amino acids. Germline V CDR1 and CDR2: MGHRA, YSYEKL. V was shortened by 0 bases and J by 3 bases, with 9 bases between the two germline ends. The CDR3 is CASSQEASLYEQYF. In DNA, the CDR3 is TGCGCCAGCAGCCAAGAGGCTAGTCTCTACGAGCAGTACTTC.

This chain joins TRBV27 and TRBJ2-1; tentative D call: TRBD2 (6 bases). The V and J ends lost 8 bases and 6 bases respectively, with 20 bases between them. Looked up from germline, CDR1 is MNHEY and CDR2 is SMNVEV (reference sequence). The CDR3 length is 15 residues. The CDR3 DNA reads TGTGCCAGCTCCGCGTCCCGGGACTTGAGCAATGAGCAGTTCTTC. This translates into CASSASRDLSNEQFF.

A few counts support this clonotype. The rearrangement joins TRBV7-3 to TRBJ2-3; maybe TRBD2 (5 bases). The germline V and J ends were trimmed by 2 bases and 0 bases, with 12 bases remaining between them. The CDR3 has 16 residues. Per germline, CDR1 SGHTA and CDR2 FQGTGA. CDR3 DNA: TGTGCCAGCAGCTTACTCGGGGAATCCAGCACAGATACGCAGTATTTT. Protein sequence: CASSLLGESSTDTQYF.

This clonotype was counted many times. The CDR3 here is CASSLVWREGPYNEQFF. The CDR3 DNA reads as TGTGCCAGCAGCTTAGTGTGGCGGGAGGGCCCCTACAATGAGCAGTTCTTC. The chain is built from TRBV11-2 and TRBJ2-1; TRBD2 matches 9 bases. Losses at the gene ends were 1 base for V and 2 bases for J; bases not matched to a gene: 6. There are 17 residues in the CDR3. Germline V gene sequence: CDR1 SGHAT, CDR2 FQNNGV.

In this sample, this clonotype turned up many times. The chain carries TRBV3-1 and TRBJ1-1; unclear D gene. V was cut by 2 bases and J by 4 bases, with 11 bases left in between. Germline CDR1 reads LGHDT; CDR2 reads YNNKEL (reference sequence). The CDR3 contains 14 residues. The CDR3 nucleotides read TGTGCCAGCAGCCAAAACGTAATGAGCACTGAAGCTTTCTTT. Its translation is CASSQNVMSTEAFF.

The J gene is TRBJ2-1, the V gene TRBV20-1, with a weak D call TRBD2 (6 bases). The CDR3 length is 14 residues. The V gene's germline CDR1 is DFQATT and CDR2 SNEGSKA (reference sequence). The V and J ends lost 6 bases and 8 bases respectively, with 20 bases between them. As DNA, the CDR3 is TGCAGTGCCGTAGGGACTCAACGTCGCGATGAGCAGTTCTTC. Its translation is CSAVGTQRRDEQFF.

This clonotype occurred many times. The CDR3, as DNA: TGTGCCAGCAGCCAAAGGACTAGCGGGAGGCGGGACTACAATGAGCAGTTCTTC. This sequence encodes CASSQRTSGRRDYNEQFF. This chain links TRBV14 with TRBJ2-1; 14 bases line up with TRBD2. Germline V gene lookup returns CDR1 SGHDN and CDR2 FVKESK. The CDR3 is 18 residues long. Trimming removed 2 bases from V and 3 bases from J; junction bases left unmatched: 6. The complete variable domain, with remaining parts taken from reference TRBV14 and TRBJ2-1, reads EAGVTQFPSHSVIEKGQTVTLRCDPISGHDNLYWYRRVMGKEIKFLLHFVKESKQDESGMPNNRFLAERTGGTYSTLKVQPAELEDSGVYFCASSQRTSGRRDYNEQFFGPGTRLTVL.

This clonotype was detected a few times. A much larger clonotype is one base distant, so this may be a read error. V usage is TRBV12-3 or TRBV12-4 and J usage is TRBJ2-7; TRBD2 aligns across 10 bases. This CDR3 is built from 15 residues. The DNA for the CDR3 is TGTGCCGGCAGTAAACTAGCGGGGAGCTCCTACGAGCAGTACTTC. Its translation: CAGSKLAGSSYEQYF.

The table lists this clonotype with many counts. V is TRBV5-1 and J is TRBJ1-1, with 8 bases identical to TRBD1. The V gene end was trimmed by 5 bases and the J gene end by 0 bases; junction bases not matched to a gene: 12. CDR1 SGHRS and CDR2 YFSETQ come from the germline V gene. This CDR3 has 17 residues. The CDR3 sequence: CASSPQGARGLNTEAFF. The CDR3 DNA is TGCGCCAGCAGTCCCCAGGGGGCGAGGGGTTTGAACACTGAAGCTTTCTTT.

This clonotype showed up many times. V usage is TRBV3-1 and J usage is TRBJ2-7; 9 nucleotides align to TRBD2. The CDR3 is 15 amino acids. The J segment lost 3 bases and the V segment lost 1 base, leaving 4 bases of the junction unmatched. Germline CDR1 LGHDT, CDR2 YNNKEL (reference sequence). This chain's CDR3 is CASSQGPSGNYEQYF. The CDR3 DNA reads TGTGCCAGCAGCCAAGGCCCTAGCGGGAACTACGAGCAGTACTTC.

This clonotype was seen ten or more times. For the CDR3, the DNA is TGTGCCAGCAGTGAAGCGTGGGGAGGGGTAGGTGAGCAGTTCTTC. Translated, it gives CASSEAWGGVGEQFF. The V and J genes are TRBV2 and TRBJ2-1; 7 bases agree with TRBD2. V shed 0 bases and J 9 bases; nucleotides not matched to a gene: 8. This CDR3 has 15 residues. CDR1 is SNHLY and CDR2 is FYNNEI in the germline V gene.

J is TRBJ1-1 and V is TRBV28, with D possibly TRBD1 on 6 matching bases. V lost 10 bases and J 8 bases, leaving 23 bases between the germline ends. Germline CDR1 is MDHEN and CDR2 is SYDVKM. CDR3 length: 14 amino acids. In DNA, the CDR3 is TGTGCCACCAGCAGTGAGGGGGGTCTCGAGGAAGCTTTCTTT. Translating it yields CATSSEGGLEEAFF. Full variable domain (remainder filled in from reference TRBV28 and TRBJ1-1): DVKVTQSSRYLVKRTGEKVFLECVQDMDHENMFWYRQDPGLGLRLIYFSYDVKMKEKGDIPEGYSVSREKKERFSLILESASTNQTSMYLCATSSEGGLEEAFFGQGTRLTVV.

The sample holds many counts of this clonotype. The V and J genes are TRBV7-9 and TRBJ1-2; no clear D gene. This CDR3 spans 16 amino acids. The V end was cut by 1 base, the J end by 1 base, with 13 bases between. Germline CDR1 reads SEHNR; CDR2 reads FQNEAQ (reference sequence). As DNA, the CDR3 is TGTGCCAGCAGCTTAGAGGCGACGGGCGATAACTATGGCTACACCTTC. Translating it yields CASSLEATGDNYGYTF.

Note on this clonotype: A read error may be the cause here, since a much bigger clone is one base away. The V and J genes are TRBV12-3 or TRBV12-4 and TRBJ1-1; no clear D. The CDR3 runs to 14 residues. For the CDR3, the DNA is TGTGCCAGCAGTTTAGCGAACGGCAACACTGGAGCTTTCTTT. This codes for CASSLANGNTGAFF.

Comment on this clonotype: This sequence may be a read error, since a much larger clone differs from it by one base. The V and J genes are TRBV6-1 and TRBJ2-7; D is perhaps TRBD1 (6 bases). The V gene lost 7 bases and the J gene lost 2 bases, with 12 bases spanning the gap. The germline V gene encodes CDR1 MNHNS and CDR2 SASEGT. The CDR3 spans 13 residues. Written as DNA, the CDR3 is TGTGCCAGCAAGGGGGACAATACCTACGAGCAGTACTTC. Amino acid sequence: CASKGDNTYEQYF.